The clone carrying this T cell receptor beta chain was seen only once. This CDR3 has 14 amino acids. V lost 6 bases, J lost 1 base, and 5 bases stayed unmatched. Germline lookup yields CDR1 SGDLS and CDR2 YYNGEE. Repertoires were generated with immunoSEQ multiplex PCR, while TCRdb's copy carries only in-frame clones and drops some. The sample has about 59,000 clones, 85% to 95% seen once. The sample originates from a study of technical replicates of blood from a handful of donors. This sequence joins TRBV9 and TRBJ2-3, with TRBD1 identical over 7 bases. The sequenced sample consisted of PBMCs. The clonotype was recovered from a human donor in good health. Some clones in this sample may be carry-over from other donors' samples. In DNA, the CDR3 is TGTGCCAGCACTTCACAGGGGCGCACAGATACGCAGTATTTT. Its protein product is CASTSQGRTDTQYF.